The subject of this entry is one TCR beta chain. The data are from a study of blood T cell repertoires in COVID-19. In the study's own analysis: Estimation of nucleated cell counts relied on the amplification of reference gene primers. TCRdb keeps only in-frame clones here, not all; method: immunoSEQ multiplex PCR. V, J and clone size were drawn from that table, and D and trimming were deduced from the DNA. The sample records just over 150,000 clones, about 92% being singletons. The CDR3 sequence is 15 residues long. CDR1 and CDR2 (germline): ENHRY, SYGVKD. The junction had 5 bases not matched to a gene; V was cut back by 3 bases and J by 2 bases.

The clonotype comes from a man aged 30 to 39 with COVID-19, enrolled during active disease. The chain carries TRBV10-3 and TRBJ2-7; TRBD1 matches 9 bases. Sequencing was done on a sample of peripheral blood. The CDR3 sequence: CAISDMTGGTYEQYF. CDR3 sequence (DNA): TGTGCCATCAGTGATATGACAGGGGGAACCTACGAGCAGTACTTC.